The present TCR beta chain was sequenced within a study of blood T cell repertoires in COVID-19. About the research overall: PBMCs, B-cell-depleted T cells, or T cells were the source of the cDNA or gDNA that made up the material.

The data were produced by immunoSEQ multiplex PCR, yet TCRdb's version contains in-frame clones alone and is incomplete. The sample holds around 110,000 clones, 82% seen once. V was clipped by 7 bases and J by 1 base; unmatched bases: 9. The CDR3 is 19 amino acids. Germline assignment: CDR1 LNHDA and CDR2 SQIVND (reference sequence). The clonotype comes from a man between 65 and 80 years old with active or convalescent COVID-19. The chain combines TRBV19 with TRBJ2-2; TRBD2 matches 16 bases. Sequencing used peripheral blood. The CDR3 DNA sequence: TGTGCCAGTAAACCGGGACTAGCGGGAGGGAGAGGGAACACCGGGGAGCTGTTTTTT. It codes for CASKPGLAGGRGNTGELFF.